The clone carrying this T cell receptor (beta chain) was counted a single time. These data belong to a study of blood T cell repertoires in COVID-19. The wider study: Samples of COVID-19 (acute and convalescent) were obtained from the United States, Italy and Spain.

Some clones are missing from TCRdb's copy, which holds only in-frame ones; the method was immunoSEQ multiplex PCR. The table records fewer than 350,000 clones, 80% to 85% of them present only once. The clonotype was recovered from an older woman with active or convalescent COVID-19. Sequenced sample: peripheral blood.

The CDR3 loop reads CASSPGLISEEQFF. The DNA of the CDR3 is TGTGCCAGCAGCCCGGGACTCATTTCGGAGGAGCAGTTCTTC. The gene calls are TRBV6-6 and TRBJ2-1; D is perhaps TRBD2 (6 bases). The germline V gene has CDR1 MNHNY and CDR2 SVGAGI (reference sequence). The CDR3 runs 14 residues. Trimming stripped 6 bases from V and 10 bases from J, with 19 bases between.